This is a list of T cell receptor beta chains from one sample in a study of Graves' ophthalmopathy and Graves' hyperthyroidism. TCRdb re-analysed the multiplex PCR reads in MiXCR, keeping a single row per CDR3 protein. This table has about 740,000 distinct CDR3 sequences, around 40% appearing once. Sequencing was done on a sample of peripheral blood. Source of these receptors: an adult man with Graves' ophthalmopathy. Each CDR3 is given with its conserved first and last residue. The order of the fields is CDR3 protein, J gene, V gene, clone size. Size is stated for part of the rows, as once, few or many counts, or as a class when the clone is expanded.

cdr3_aa: CASSERARETQYF
j_call: TRBJ2-5
v_call: TRBV2
clone_size: many

cdr3_aa: CATSAWGSQANTDTQYF
j_call: TRBJ2-3
v_call: TRBV24-1
clone_size: .

cdr3_aa: CASSDLRNNYGYTF
j_call: TRBJ1-2
v_call: TRBV5-4
clone_size: few

cdr3_aa: CASSYADSNQPQHF
j_call: TRBJ1-5
v_call: TRBV24-1
clone_size: few

cdr3_aa: CSAPQGVSYEQYF
j_call: TRBJ2-7
v_call: TRBV20-1
clone_size: .

cdr3_aa: CATSSAREAAYEQYF
j_call: TRBJ2-7
v_call: TRBV15
clone_size: .

cdr3_aa: CSARDFRNSNQPQHF
j_call: TRBJ1-5
v_call: TRBV20-1
clone_size: few

cdr3_aa: CASSTRTPNTGELFF
j_call: TRBJ2-2
v_call: TRBV7-9
clone_size: .

cdr3_aa: CASRLSGTASNYGYTF
j_call: TRBJ1-2
v_call: TRBV7-9
clone_size: many

cdr3_aa: CASSLGAGLGAEAFF
j_call: TRBJ1-1
v_call: TRBV7-2
clone_size: many

cdr3_aa: CASSYDGNEKLFF
j_call: TRBJ1-4
v_call: TRBV6-5
clone_size: many

cdr3_aa: CASSNWDRGKTGELFF
j_call: TRBJ2-2
v_call: TRBV25-1
clone_size: .